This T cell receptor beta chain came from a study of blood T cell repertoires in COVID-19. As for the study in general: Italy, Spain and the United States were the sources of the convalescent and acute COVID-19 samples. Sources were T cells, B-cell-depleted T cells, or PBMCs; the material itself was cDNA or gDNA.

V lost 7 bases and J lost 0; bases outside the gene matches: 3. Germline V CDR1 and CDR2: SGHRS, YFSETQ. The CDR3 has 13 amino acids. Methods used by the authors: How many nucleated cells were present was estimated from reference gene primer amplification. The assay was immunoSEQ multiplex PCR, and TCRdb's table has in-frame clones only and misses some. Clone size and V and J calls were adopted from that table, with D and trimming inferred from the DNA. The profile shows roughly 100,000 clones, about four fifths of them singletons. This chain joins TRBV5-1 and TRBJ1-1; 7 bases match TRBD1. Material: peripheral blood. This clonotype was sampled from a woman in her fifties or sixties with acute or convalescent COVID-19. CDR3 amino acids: CASGDSLNTEAFF. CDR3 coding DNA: TGCGCCAGCGGGGACAGTTTGAACACTGAAGCTTTCTTT.